One sample yielded the 25 T cell receptor beta chains listed below, sequenced in a study of shared clonotypes between healthy human individuals. The repertoire was sequenced with immunoSEQ multiplex PCR; TCRdb's copy has only in-frame clones and lacks some. This sample carries some 980,000 clones, around three quarters of them seen once, and the ten largest clones take approximately 1.5%. Material for sequencing was memory CD4+ T cells sorted from blood. Specified subset: CD45RA-negative fraction. The receptors were gathered from a young man in good health.

The genes are TRBV19 and TRBJ2-5; D is perhaps TRBD2 (6 bases). This CDR3 comprises 13 residues. V was shortened by 8 bases and J by 1 base, with 11 bases between the two germline ends. The V gene's germline CDR1 is LNHDA and CDR2 SQIVND (reference sequence). DNA of the CDR3: TGTGCCAGTGGGACTGGATCCCAAGAGACCCAGTACTTC. Its translation is CASGTGSQETQYF.

This clone was observed a single time. This chain connects TRBV30 to TRBJ2-7; 7 bases are a match to TRBD2. This CDR3 has 13 residues. From germline, CDR1 is GTSNPN and CDR2 SVGIG (reference sequence). Trimming at V came to 6 bases and at J to 6 bases, leaving 11 bases not matched to a gene. In DNA, the CDR3 is TGTGCCTGTAACGCGGGGGTGGTAGGCGAGCAGTACTTC. It codes for CACNAGVVGEQYF.

The chain is built from TRBV7-2 and TRBJ2-7; D gene ambiguous. V was clipped by 5 bases and J by 3 bases, with 11 bases between them. The CDR3 is 13 residues long. Germline V gives CDR1 SGHTA, CDR2 FQGNSA. The CDR3 DNA reads TGTGCCAGCAGCCCCCTATCCTTCTACGAGCAGTACTTC. Translating it yields CASSPLSFYEQYF.

The table lists this clone with a count of one. Other DNA sequences in the sample encode the same CDR3. The genes are TRBV5-1 and TRBJ1-1; TRBD1 matches 10 bases. V shed 0 bases, J shed 4 bases, and the junction held 3 bases outside the gene matches. The CDR3 runs 15 residues. Germline CDR1 SGHRS, CDR2 YFSETQ. The CDR3 loop is CASSLGQGASTEAFF. The CDR3 bases are TGCGCCAGCAGCTTGGGACAGGGGGCGAGCACTGAAGCTTTCTTT.

The rearrangement uses TRBV6-5 and TRBJ2-1; 13 bases are shared with TRBD2. Germline V gives CDR1 MNHEY, CDR2 SVGAGI. The junction had 5 bases not matched to a gene; V was cut back by 6 bases and J by 6 bases. This CDR3 is 15 amino acids long. The CDR3 nucleotides read TGTGCCAGCAGGGGGACTAGCGGGAACTTCAATGAGCAGTTCTTC. This encodes CASRGTSGNFNEQFF.

CDR3 protein: CASRSAGGEQYF. The CDR3 region has the DNA TGTGCCAGCAGATCAGCAGGGGGCGAGCAGTACTTC. This chain joins TRBV11-2 and TRBJ2-7, with 7 bases identical to TRBD1. This CDR3 contains 12 residues. The V gene end was trimmed by 6 bases and the J gene end by 6 bases; junction bases not matched to a gene: 5. Per germline, CDR1 SGHAT and CDR2 FQNNGV.

The chain joins TRBV30 to TRBJ2-3; the match to TRBD2 covers 7 bases. The CDR3 loop spans 12 amino acids. Looked up from germline, CDR1 is GTSNPN and CDR2 is SVGIG (reference sequence). V lost 5 bases to trimming and J lost 4 bases; unmatched junction nucleotides: 3. CDR3 coding DNA: TGTGCCTGGGGGAGGGTAGCAGATACGCAGTATTTT. Translating it yields CAWGRVADTQYF.

The V and J genes are TRBV23-1 and TRBJ1-2, with D unclear. TRBV23-1 is known as an ORF, though its function is uncertain. Trimming took off 6 bases at V and 0 bases at J, with 23 bases between the two ends. This CDR3 has 18 residues. CDR3 DNA sequence: TGCGCCAGCAGCCCAAGGTGGCGGGAGTATCAGACTAACTATGGCTACACCTTC. Encoded protein: CASSPRWREYQTNYGYTF.

The J gene is TRBJ2-3, the V gene TRBV4-3; TRBD2 aligns across 15 bases. CDR3 length equals 22 residues. V was pared by 5 bases and J by 7 bases, with 25 bases of the junction left unmatched. Looked up from germline, CDR1 is LGHNA and CDR2 is YSLEER. The CDR3 nucleotides read TGCGCCAGCAGCACAGCCATTACGGGGGACCCAAGGACTAGCGGGAGGGCGCATACGCAGTATTTT. It encodes CASSTAITGDPRTSGRAHTQYF.

This chain uses TRBV11-3 with TRBJ2-3; D might be TRBD1 (5 bases). Trimming left V 1 base short and J 4 bases short, with 9 bases between. This CDR3 region has 14 residues. Looked up from germline, CDR1 is SGHNT and CDR2 is YENEEA. The CDR3, as DNA: TGTGCCAGCAGCTTAGGGGGCGGACCAGATACGCAGTATTTT. The encoded protein is CASSLGGGPDTQYF.

This sequence joins TRBV2 and TRBJ2-7; 7 nucleotides agree with TRBD2. Germline trimming cut 11 bases from V and 0 bases from J; bases unmatched to any gene: 10. This CDR3 is 14 amino acids long. CDR1 and CDR2 from the germline V gene are SNHLY and FYNNEI. The CDR3 loop is CAGNPGRGSYEQYF. CDR3 in DNA: TGTGCCGGCAATCCAGGGAGGGGCTCCTACGAGCAGTACTTC.

The sample holds a few counts of this clone. The V and J genes are TRBV7-6 and TRBJ1-4; D gene unclear. This CDR3 spans 13 amino acids. Germline-derived CDR1 and CDR2 are SGHVS and FNYEAQ. The ends were cut back, 5 bases at V and 5 bases at J, with 9 bases in the middle. CDR3 amino acids: CASSPRINEKLFF. The CDR3 region has the DNA TGTGCCAGCAGCCCCCGAATAAATGAAAAACTGTTTTTT.

CDR3 coding DNA: TGCGCCAGCAGCTCTCTCCCCTCCGGGACAAACTATGGCTACACCTTC. This gives the protein CASSSLPSGTNYGYTF. The chain has TRBV4-1 and TRBJ1-2; D possibly corresponds to TRBD1 (6 bases). Trimming removed 5 bases at V and 2 bases at J, with 18 bases between. Germline V gives CDR1 MGHRA, CDR2 YSYEKL. The CDR3 is 16 residues long.

The sample holds one count of this clone. The J gene is TRBJ2-3, the V gene TRBV10-3; 15 bases match TRBD2. V gave up 6 bases and J gave up 0 bases; unmatched junction bases: 4. The CDR3 is 17 amino acids. The germline CDR1 and CDR2 sequences are ENHRY and SYGVKD. The CDR3 protein is CAISGTSGGQSTDTQYF. The CDR3 region has the DNA TGTGCCATCAGCGGGACTAGCGGGGGGCAGAGCACAGATACGCAGTATTTT.

This chain connects TRBV5-1 to TRBJ2-3; D may be TRBD2 (6 bases). The CDR3 covers 14 residues. Germline loops: CDR1 SGHRS, CDR2 YFSETQ. The V end was cut by 1 base, the J end by 4 bases, with 10 bases between. CDR3 in DNA: TGCGCCAGCAGCTTGCGGAGGGACGCAGATACGCAGTATTTT. It yields the protein CASSLRRDADTQYF.

The count of this clone is one. The V gene is TRBV25-1, the J gene TRBJ1-3, with a possible D match to TRBD1 (5 bases). The CDR3 is made up of 14 amino acids. Per germline, CDR1 MGHDK and CDR2 SYGVNS. V lost 6 bases and J 5 bases, leaving 14 bases between the germline ends. In nucleotides, the CDR3 is TGTGCCAGCAGCCCCCAGGGTACTAGAAACACCATATATTTT. Encoded protein: CASSPQGTRNTIYF.

The V and J genes are TRBV18 and TRBJ2-3; D unclear. V shed 2 bases and J shed 2 bases, with 17 bases lying between them. The CDR3 sequence is 17 residues long. CDR1 KGHSH and CDR2 LQKENI come from the germline V gene. The DNA for the CDR3 is TGTGCCAGCTCACCAAACCAGGCAGCTCTTATCACAGATACGCAGTATTTT. Translated, it gives CASSPNQAALITDTQYF.

Note on this clone: This specimen includes other DNA sequences encoding the same CDR3. The chain employs TRBV19 and TRBJ2-3; D may be TRBD2 (5 bases). Trimming took 1 base from V and 3 from J, leaving 5 bases between them. This CDR3 spans 13 amino acids. The germline CDR1 and CDR2 sequences are LNHDA and SQIVND (reference sequence). CDR3 coding DNA: TGTGCCAGTAGTATAGGGACTACAGATACGCAGTATTTT. This encodes CASSIGTTDTQYF.

V usage is TRBV7-3 and J usage is TRBJ2-6; D uncertain. In germline, CDR1 is SGHTA, CDR2 FQGTGA. Trimming removed 1 base at V and 2 bases at J, with 6 bases between. This CDR3 is 15 amino acids long. The CDR3 loop is CASSLMLPGANVLTF. The CDR3 DNA is TGTGCCAGCAGCTTAATGCTACCTGGGGCCAACGTCCTGACTTTC.

This chain uses TRBV2 with TRBJ2-7; no firm D call. Trimming cost V 4 bases and J 7 bases, with 17 bases left between them. This CDR3 has 14 amino acids. Germline CDR1 reads SNHLY; CDR2 reads FYNNEI. As DNA, the CDR3 is TGTGCCAGCAGTGGTACAGCACGCAACTCAGAGCAGTACTTC. This encodes CASSGTARNSEQYF. Variable domain in full (rest from reference TRBV2 and TRBJ2-7): EPEVTQTPSHQVTQMGQEVILRCVPISNHLYFYWYRQILGQKVEFLVSFYNNEISEKSEIFDDQFSVERPDGSNFTLKIRSTKLEDSAMYFCASSGTARNSEQYFGPGTRLTVT.

This rearrangement joins TRBV5-1 to TRBJ1-1; D is possibly TRBD1 (5 bases). The CDR3 runs to 15 residues. Germline loops: CDR1 SGHRS, CDR2 YFSETQ. With 5 bases removed from V and 1 base from J, the gap between germline ends came to 15 bases. This CDR3 reads CASRQERVKNTEAFF. The CDR3 DNA is TGCGCCAGCAGACAGGAAAGGGTGAAGAACACTGAAGCTTTCTTT.

This chain links TRBV10-3 with TRBJ2-2, with TRBD1 matching 7 bases. The CDR3 is 13 amino acids. Germline lookup yields CDR1 ENHRY and CDR2 SYGVKD. The ends lost 8 bases at V and 3 bases at J; junction bases unmatched: 3. CDR3 DNA sequence: TGTGCCATCGACCAGGGGGACACCGGGGAGCTGTTTTTT. Translating gives CAIDQGDTGELFF.

The chain carries TRBV5-1 and TRBJ2-4; D gene uncertain. This CDR3 has 12 residues. Per germline, CDR1 SGHRS and CDR2 YFSETQ. Trimming left V 0 bases short and J 9 bases short, with 7 bases between. The CDR3 here is CASSLDWGIQYF. The CDR3 DNA sequence: TGCGCCAGCAGCTTGGATTGGGGCATTCAGTACTTC.

This clone has more than one count but fewer than ten. The rearrangement joins TRBV10-2 to TRBJ2-5; TRBD1 or TRBD2 may be the D gene (5 bases each). Germline assignment: CDR1 WSHSY and CDR2 SAAADI. The CDR3 has 13 residues. V lost 5 bases and J 5 bases, leaving 12 bases between the germline ends. Here the CDR3 DNA reads TGCGCCAGCAGTTATCAGGGACGGGAGACCCAGTACTTC. This gives the protein CASSYQGRETQYF.

The chain recombines TRBV7-2 with TRBJ1-5; a possible D gene is TRBD1 (5 bases). V was pared by 5 bases and J by 2 bases, with 19 bases between. This CDR3 has 17 amino acids. Germline V gives CDR1 SGHTA, CDR2 FQGNSA. The CDR3 nucleotides are TGTGCCAGCAGCCCAGGGATGCGGGGCGCGGGCAATCAGCCCCAGCATTTT. Residues: CASSPGMRGAGNQPQHF.